This T cell receptor beta chain was recovered during a study of cytomegalovirus exposure and HLA in healthy donors. The PCR was carried out with 60 Vbeta primers and 13 Jbeta primers. In the authors' methods: Later, tens of millions of unique TCR beta chains were counted in an analysis, and approximately 10 million of them were shared. The protocol was immunoSEQ multiplex PCR, while the TCRdb copy is restricted to in-frame clones and leaves out a portion. That table gives V, J and clone size, and the DNA gave D and trimming. Of approximately 120,000 clones detected, approximately 85% appear once; the ten largest clones hold about 6.7%. Sequenced material: PBMCs. The source is a woman aged 30 to 39 in good health and CMV-seropositive.

The CDR3 region is CASRGQMNTEAFF. The DNA of the CDR3 is TGTGCCAGCAGGGGACAGATGAACACTGAAGCTTTCTTT. The chain couples TRBV6-5 to TRBJ1-1; 7 positions match TRBD1. The V and J ends lost 6 bases and 0 bases, in that order; junction bases with no gene match: 1. CDR3 size: 13 residues. CDR1 and CDR2 from the germline V gene are MNHEY and SVGAGI.